This T cell receptor (beta chain) was sequenced for a study of CD8+ T cells in alopecia areata. For the study at large: Treatment comprised oral tofacitinib, 5 to 10 mg twice daily, in treated patients.

Regarding this clone: The antigen is unknown.

Treatment specified: oral pan-JAK inhibitor, 5-10 mg twice daily. General study findings and limits: Expanded CD8+ clones among the top 100, and scalp clonality, were significantly decreased by tofacitinib.

Once RNA had been extracted, it was reverse transcribed into cDNA to act as the sequencing template. The protocol was immunoSEQ multiplex PCR, while the TCRdb copy is restricted to in-frame clones and leaves out a portion. Among about 76,000 clones listed, around 66% were seen once. The ends were cut back, 3 bases at V and 1 base at J, with 9 bases in the middle. Germline V gene data show CDR1 as SGHTA and CDR2 as FQGTGA. The CDR3 covers 15 residues. Sequencing was performed on CD8+ T cells sorted from blood, taken at week 24, from a patient treated with tofacitinib. This sequence was found in a human donor with alopecia areata. The chain uses TRBV7-3 and TRBJ2-2; D tentatively fits TRBD1 or TRBD2 (5 bases each). DNA for the CDR3: TGTGCCAGCAGCTTGGGGACGGGGAACACCGGGGAGCTGTTTTTT. This gives the protein CASSLGTGNTGELFF. Complete variable domain (other parts from reference TRBV7-3 and TRBJ2-2): GAGVSQTPSNKVTEKGKYVELRCDPISGHTALYWYRQSLGQGPEFLIYFQGTGAADDSGLPNDRFFAVRPEGSVSTLKIQRTERGDSAVYLCASSLGTGNTGELFFGEGSRLTVL.